This T cell receptor (beta chain) is from a study of shared clonotypes between healthy human individuals. Adult donors, all healthy and HIV-negative, had no recent acute infections or vaccinations. A word on this clone: Its target is not known.

The V gene end was trimmed by 8 bases and the J gene end by 2 bases; junction bases not matched to a gene: 6. This CDR3 spans 15 amino acids. Germline lookup yields CDR1 MNHEY and CDR2 SVGAGI. The study's findings and limits: Richness estimates generally favored naive over memory subsets.

Deep was the level at which the assay was run. Libraries were prepared by immunoSEQ multiplex PCR; TCRdb keeps only in-frame clonotypes and omits some of them. The table records about 2.4 million clones, 90% to 95% of them present only once. Sample: naive CD4+ T cells sorted from blood. The subset: CD45RA+ positively selected. The V gene is TRBV6-5, the J gene TRBJ2-1, with TRBD2 matching 10 bases. The receptor was isolated from a young man in good health. The CDR3 DNA is TGTGCCAGCCGTCGGACTAGCGGACCCTACAATGAGCAGTTCTTC. The encoded protein is CASRRTSGPYNEQFF.